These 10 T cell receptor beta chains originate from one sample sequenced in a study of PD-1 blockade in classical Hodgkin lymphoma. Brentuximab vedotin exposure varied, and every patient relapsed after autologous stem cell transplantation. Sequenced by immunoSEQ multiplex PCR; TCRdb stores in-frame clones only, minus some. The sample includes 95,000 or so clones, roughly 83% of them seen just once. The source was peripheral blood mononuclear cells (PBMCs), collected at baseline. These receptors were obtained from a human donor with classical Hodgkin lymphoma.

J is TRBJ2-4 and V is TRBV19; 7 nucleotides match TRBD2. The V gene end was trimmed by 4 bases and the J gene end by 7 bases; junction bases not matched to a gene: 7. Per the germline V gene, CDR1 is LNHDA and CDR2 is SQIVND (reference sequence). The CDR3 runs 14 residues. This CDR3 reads CASSSSWGGNIQYF. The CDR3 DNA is TGTGCCAGTAGTAGCAGTTGGGGGGGTAACATTCAGTACTTC.

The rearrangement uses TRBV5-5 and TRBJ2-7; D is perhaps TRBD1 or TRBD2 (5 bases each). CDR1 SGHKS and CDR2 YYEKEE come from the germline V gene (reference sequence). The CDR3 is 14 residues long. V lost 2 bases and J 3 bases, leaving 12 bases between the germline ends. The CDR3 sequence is CASSLARDLYEQYF. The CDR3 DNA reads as TGTGCCAGCAGCTTAGCCAGGGACCTCTACGAGCAGTACTTC.

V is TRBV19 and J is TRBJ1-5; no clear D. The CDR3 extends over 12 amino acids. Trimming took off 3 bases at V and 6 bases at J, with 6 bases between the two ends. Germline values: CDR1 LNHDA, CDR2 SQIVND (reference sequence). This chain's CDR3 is CASSIAGQPQHF. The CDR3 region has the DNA TGTGCCAGTAGTATCGCAGGTCAGCCCCAGCATTTT.

CDR3 residues: CASSIGTLASSLTDTQYF. The CDR3 DNA reads TGTGCCAGTAGTATAGGGACCCTGGCTAGCAGTCTCACAGATACGCAGTATTTT. V and J are TRBV19 and TRBJ2-3; D might be TRBD2 (5 bases). The V and J ends lost 1 base and 2 bases respectively, with 19 bases between them. The V gene's germline CDR1 is LNHDA and CDR2 SQIVND (reference sequence). CDR3 length equals 18 residues.

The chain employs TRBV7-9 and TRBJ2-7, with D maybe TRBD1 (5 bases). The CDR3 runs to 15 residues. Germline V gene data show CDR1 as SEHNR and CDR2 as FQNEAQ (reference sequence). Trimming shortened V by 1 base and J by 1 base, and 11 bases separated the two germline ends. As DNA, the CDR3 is TGTGCCAGCAGCTTAGTTGGGCAGGGATCCTACGAGCAGTACTTC. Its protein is CASSLVGQGSYEQYF.

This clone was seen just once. In DNA form, the CDR3 reads TGTGCCAGCAGTCCCCACGTTGGCTACGAGCAGTACTTC. Translated, it gives CASSPHVGYEQYF. V is TRBV27 and J is TRBJ2-7; D not resolved. The V end was cut by 5 bases, the J end by 3 bases, with 11 bases between. The CDR3 loop spans 13 amino acids. Germline V gene data show CDR1 as MNHEY and CDR2 as SMNVEV (reference sequence).

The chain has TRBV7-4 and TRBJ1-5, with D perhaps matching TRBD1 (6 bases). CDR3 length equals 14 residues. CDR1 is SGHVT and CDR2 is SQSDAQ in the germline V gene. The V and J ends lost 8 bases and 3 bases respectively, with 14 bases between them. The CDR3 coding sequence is TGTGCCAGCCCGTGCAGGGGCTACAATCAGCCCCAGCATTTT. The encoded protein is CASPCRGYNQPQHF.

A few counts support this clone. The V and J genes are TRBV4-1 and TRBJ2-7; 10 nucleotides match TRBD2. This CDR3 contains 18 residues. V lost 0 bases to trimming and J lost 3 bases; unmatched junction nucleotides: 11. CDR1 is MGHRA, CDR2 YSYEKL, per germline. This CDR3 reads CASSQDGSRASGSYEQYF. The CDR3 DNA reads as TGCGCCAGCAGCCAAGATGGGTCGAGGGCTAGCGGGAGCTACGAGCAGTACTTC.

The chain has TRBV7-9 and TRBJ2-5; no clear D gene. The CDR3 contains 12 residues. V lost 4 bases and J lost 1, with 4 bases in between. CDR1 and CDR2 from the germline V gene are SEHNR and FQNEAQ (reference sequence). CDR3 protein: CASSYSQETQYF. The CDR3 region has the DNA TGTGCCAGCAGCTACAGCCAAGAGACCCAGTACTTC.

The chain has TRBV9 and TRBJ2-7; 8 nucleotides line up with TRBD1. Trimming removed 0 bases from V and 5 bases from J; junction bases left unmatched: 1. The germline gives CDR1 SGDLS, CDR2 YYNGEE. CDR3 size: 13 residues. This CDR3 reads CASSVDRGNEQYF. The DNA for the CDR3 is TGTGCCAGCAGCGTAGACAGGGGGAACGAGCAGTACTTC. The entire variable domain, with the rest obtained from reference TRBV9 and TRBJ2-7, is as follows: DSGVTQTPKHLITATGQRVTLRCSPRSGDLSVYWYQQSLDQGLQFLIQYYNGEERAKGNILERFSAQQFPDLHSELNLSSLELGDSALYFCASSVDRGNEQYFGPGTRLTVT.